This T cell receptor beta chain emerged from a study of cytomegalovirus exposure and HLA in healthy donors. V was shortened by 3 bases and J by 4 bases, with 12 bases between the two germline ends. Per germline, CDR1 ENHRY and CDR2 SYGVKD. The CDR3 covers 14 residues. The study ran its PCR with 60 Vbeta and 13 Jbeta primers. Data came from immunoSEQ multiplex PCR; TCRdb stores just in-frame clones and leaves some out. The table includes roughly 150,000 clones, 77% detected once. The chain couples TRBV10-3 to TRBJ1-1, with D maybe TRBD1 (5 bases). Material for sequencing was PBMCs. The source of this sequence is a male donor in good health and CMV-seronegative. The CDR3 loop reads CAISEGEGITEAFF. The CDR3 bases are TGTGCCATCAGTGAAGGGGAGGGTATCACTGAAGCTTTCTTT.